This TCR beta chain was sequenced in a study of blood T cell repertoires in COVID-19. Study overall: Samples representing acute and convalescent COVID-19 were sourced from the United States, Italy and Spain. In each case, the material was cDNA or gDNA derived from T cells, B-cell-depleted T cells, or PBMCs.

CDR1 is LNHDA, CDR2 SQIVND, per germline (reference sequence). The CDR3 spans 17 residues. The V end lost 5 bases, the J end lost 0 bases, and 14 bases lay between the germline ends. In the authors' workflow: Estimates of nucleated cell counts were drawn from the amplification of reference gene primers. Data came from immunoSEQ multiplex PCR; TCRdb stores just in-frame clones and leaves some out. V, J and clone size reflect that table, while D and trimming were determined from the DNA. The sample comprises approximately 300,000 clones, roughly 90% of which are singletons, and over 9% rests with the top ten. Seattle patients were enrolled while actively infected and followed longitudinally.

This TCR derives from a woman under 40 with COVID-19, enrolled during active disease. The chain joins TRBV19 to TRBJ1-6; no definite D call. The sample taken for sequencing was peripheral blood. CDR3 nucleotides: TGTGCCAGTAGTTGGCGGACGGGGAGCTCCTATAATTCACCCCTCCACTTT. Translation: CASSWRTGSSYNSPLHF.